Listed below are T cell receptor beta chains from one sample, sequenced in a study of shared clonotypes between healthy human individuals. The protocol was immunoSEQ multiplex PCR, while the TCRdb copy is restricted to in-frame clones and leaves out a portion. The sample consists of some 2.3 million clones, approximately 95% of them appearing once. Sequenced sample: naive CD4+ T cells from PBMCs. The receptors shown here come from a young man in good health. Some clones in this sample may be carry-over from other donors' samples. The CDR3 runs from the conserved cysteine through the conserved F or W. D genes are given only for firm matches. Expanded clones are given a class, and other clones once, few, many or no size at all.

d_gene: TRBD1
v_gene: TRBV5-4
abundance: NA
j_gene: TRBJ2-7
CDR3nt: TGTGCCAGCAGCTATGACAGGGGGGGCGACGAGCAGTACTTC
CDR3aa: CASSYDRGGDEQYF

d_gene: TRBD2
v_gene: TRBV2
abundance: NA
j_gene: TRBJ2-7
CDR3nt: TGTGCCACTGGGCCAGGGAGGGACGAGCAGTACTTC
CDR3aa: CATGPGRDEQYF

d_gene: NA
v_gene: TRBV28
abundance: NA
j_gene: TRBJ1-4
CDR3nt: TGTGCCAGCAGCCCTATCATGAGTTGGGACCTTAATGAAAAACTGTTTTTT
CDR3aa: CASSPIMSWDLNEKLFF

d_gene: TRBD2
v_gene: TRBV7-8
abundance: NA
j_gene: TRBJ2-1
CDR3nt: TGTGCCAGCAGCATAACAGGGGGGGGACTAGCGGGATTCGATGAGCAGTTCTTC
CDR3aa: CASSITGGGLAGFDEQFF

d_gene: TRBD1
v_gene: TRBV7-3
abundance: NA
j_gene: TRBJ2-5
CDR3nt: TGTGCCAGCAGCCCCGGAAGTTCGACAGGGGGTACAGGCGAGACCCAGTACTTC
CDR3aa: CASSPGSSTGGTGETQYF

d_gene: TRBD2
v_gene: TRBV19
abundance: NA
j_gene: TRBJ2-7
CDR3nt: TGTGCCAGTAGTAGACTAGCGGGAGCGTACGAGCAGTACTTC
CDR3aa: CASSRLAGAYEQYF

d_gene: NA
v_gene: TRBV30
abundance: few
j_gene: TRBJ1-1
CDR3nt: TGTGCCTGGCTTGGACAGAAGAACACTGAAGCTTTCTTT
CDR3aa: CAWLGQKNTEAFF

d_gene: NA
v_gene: TRBV7-2
abundance: NA
j_gene: TRBJ1-5
CDR3nt: TGTGCCAGCAGGTTCTCCGGCAATCAGCCCCAGCATTTT
CDR3aa: CASRFSGNQPQHF

d_gene: NA
v_gene: TRBV6-4
abundance: once
j_gene: TRBJ2-5
CDR3nt: TGTGCCAGCAGTGTAGCACCTCAAGAGACCCAGTACTTC
CDR3aa: CASSVAPQETQYF

d_gene: NA
v_gene: TRBV11-1
abundance: NA
j_gene: TRBJ1-1
CDR3nt: TGTGCCAGCAGCTTAGTACGTAACACTGAAGCTTTCTTT
CDR3aa: CASSLVRNTEAFF

d_gene: NA
v_gene: TRBV20-1
abundance: NA
j_gene: TRBJ1-5
CDR3nt: TGCAGTGCGCAGGAGCAGCCCCAGCATTTT
CDR3aa: CSAQEQPQHF

d_gene: NA
v_gene: TRBV9
abundance: NA
j_gene: TRBJ2-2
CDR3nt: TGTGCCAGCAGCGTAGTAGGGGCGGCAGCGAACACCGGGGAGCTGTTTTTT
CDR3aa: CASSVVGAAANTGELFF

d_gene: NA
v_gene: TRBV6-1
abundance: NA
j_gene: TRBJ1-2
CDR3nt: TGTGCCAGCAGTGACAGGGCGAGCAGATACACCTTC
CDR3aa: CASSDRASRYTF

d_gene: NA
v_gene: TRBV9
abundance: NA
j_gene: TRBJ1-2
CDR3nt: TGTGCCAGCAGCCCCCAGGGCGTGAGCTATGGCTACACCTTC
CDR3aa: CASSPQGVSYGYTF

d_gene: NA
v_gene: TRBV7-9
abundance: NA
j_gene: TRBJ2-3
CDR3nt: TGTGCCAGCAGCTTTGGGGGAAGGAGCACAGATACGCAGTATTTT
CDR3aa: CASSFGGRSTDTQYF